Listed here are 24 T cell receptor beta chains from one sample, sequenced in a study of blood T cell repertoires in COVID-19. Only in-frame clones appear in the TCRdb table, and some are missing; sequencing was by immunoSEQ multiplex PCR. This sample carries 300,000 to 400,000 clones, more than 75% of them seen once, and the ten largest clones take over 0.9%. Sequencing input: PBMCs or T cells enriched from blood (not recorded which). These TCRs come from a woman in her 30s with acute COVID-19.

The chain is built from TRBV27 and TRBJ2-7; 11 nucleotides match TRBD2. Trimming removed 5 bases from V and 3 bases from J; junction bases left unmatched: 3. The CDR3 has 14 amino acids. Germline V gives CDR1 MNHEY, CDR2 SMNVEV (reference sequence). This CDR3 is CASSASGGFYEQYF. The CDR3 DNA reads as TGTGCCAGCAGTGCTAGCGGGGGGTTCTACGAGCAGTACTTC.

The chain carries TRBV18 and TRBJ2-3; tentative D call: TRBD1 (5 bases). The CDR3 has 15 residues. V was cut by 6 bases and J by 0 bases, with 13 bases left in between. The germline gives CDR1 KGHSH, CDR2 LQKENI. The CDR3 bases are TGTGCCAGCTCCTTGGGCAGGGAAAGCACAGATACGCAGTATTTT. Translating it yields CASSLGRESTDTQYF.

V gene TRBV7-6 combines with J gene TRBJ1-1; TRBD1 is a possible D gene (6 bases). The CDR3 contains 13 residues. Germline assignment: CDR1 SGHVS and CDR2 FNYEAQ. Trimming removed 11 bases at V and 1 base at J, with 14 bases between. DNA for the CDR3: TGTGCCGCCACCAGGGGTTGGAACACTGAAGCTTTCTTT. This sequence encodes CAATRGWNTEAFF.

The rearrangement links TRBV24-1 to TRBJ1-2; D may be TRBD1 (5 bases). The CDR3 is made up of 15 amino acids. The V gene's germline CDR1 is KGHDR and CDR2 SFDVKD. The ends were cut back, 1 base at V and 4 bases at J, with 12 bases in the middle. CDR3 protein: CATSDFQGGVYGYTF. CDR3 DNA sequence: TGTGCCACCAGTGATTTTCAGGGTGGGGTCTATGGCTACACCTTC.

V is TRBV7-2 and J is TRBJ1-5; 8 bases map to TRBD1. The CDR3 sequence is 15 residues long. Unmatched junction bases numbered 6, after V lost 4 bases and J lost 4 bases. CDR1 and CDR2 (germline): SGHTA, FQGNSA. The CDR3 spells CASSSGTGGNQPQHF. In nucleotides, the CDR3 is TGTGCCAGCAGCTCCGGGACAGGAGGGAATCAGCCCCAGCATTTT.

The chain joins TRBV27 to TRBJ2-1; 13 nucleotides align to TRBD2. The CDR3 has 16 residues. V was clipped by 6 bases and J by 12 bases; unmatched bases: 14. Germline V gives CDR1 MNHEY, CDR2 SMNVEV (reference sequence). For the CDR3, the DNA is TGTGCCAGCAGGCGCCTGGGGACTAGCGGGGCAGCGTGGCAGTTCTTC. Translation: CASRRLGTSGAAWQFF.

The V and J genes are TRBV7-9 and TRBJ2-3; TRBD2 agrees at 14 bases. This CDR3 contains 16 residues. CDR1 is SEHNR and CDR2 is FQNEAQ in the germline V gene (reference sequence). Losses at the gene ends were 4 bases for V and 7 bases for J; bases not matched to a gene: 7. DNA of the CDR3: TGTGCCAGCAGCTCCCAGACTAGCGGGGGGGCAAATACGCAGTATTTT. It encodes CASSSQTSGGANTQYF.

J is TRBJ2-7 and V is TRBV11-2; D gene unclear. CDR3 length equals 15 residues. Germline-derived CDR1 and CDR2 are SGHAT and FQNNGV. The ends were cut back, 2 bases at V and 2 bases at J, with 13 bases in the middle. The CDR3 bases are TGTGCCAGCAGCTTACTGTCGAATCAGGCCTACGAGCAGTACTTC. Translated: CASSLLSNQAYEQYF.

The chain combines TRBV7-2 with TRBJ1-6, with D unresolved. The length of the CDR3 is 16 residues. Looked up from germline, CDR1 is SGHTA and CDR2 is FQGNSA. V was trimmed by 6 bases and J by 6 bases, leaving 18 bases between them. For the CDR3, the DNA is TGTGCCAGCAGACCGAATCCGACACAAGCTAATTCACCCCTCCACTTT. Its translation is CASRPNPTQANSPLHF.

This chain connects TRBV4-3 to TRBJ1-2; no reliable D call. The CDR3 consists of 14 residues. V was cut by 0 bases and J by 5 bases, with 10 bases left in between. Germline V gives CDR1 LGHNA, CDR2 YSLEER. CDR3: CASSQEVGGYGYTF. For the CDR3, the DNA is TGCGCCAGCAGCCAAGAGGTGGGAGGGTATGGCTACACCTTC.

This clone has more than one count but fewer than ten. This chain joins TRBV7-9 and TRBJ1-6; D possibly corresponds to TRBD1 (6 bases). This CDR3 has 13 amino acids. The germline V and J ends were trimmed by 5 bases and 10 bases, with 12 bases remaining between them. The germline gives CDR1 SEHNR, CDR2 FQNEAQ (reference sequence). The chain's CDR3 is CASSQQGYSPLHF. CDR3 nucleotides: TGTGCCAGCAGCCAACAGGGTTACTCACCCCTCCACTTT.

J is TRBJ2-2 and V is TRBV15; D unclear. Trimming took off 7 bases at V and 4 bases at J, with 7 bases between the two ends. Germline V gene lookup returns CDR1 LNHNV and CDR2 YYDKDF (reference sequence). CDR3 length: 12 residues. CDR3 in amino acids: CATNGLTGELFF. CDR3 sequence (DNA): TGTGCCACCAATGGGCTCACCGGGGAGCTGTTTTTT.

This sequence joins TRBV15 and TRBJ1-4; 10 bases map to TRBD1. The CDR3 covers 15 residues. CDR1 and CDR2 (germline): LNHNV, YYDKDF (reference sequence). The ends lost 0 bases at V and 8 bases at J; junction bases unmatched: 3. The CDR3 DNA reads as TGTGCCACCAGCAGAGAGGGACAGGGGACGGAAAAACTGTTTTTT. Its translation: CATSREGQGTEKLFF.

The chain employs TRBV7-9 and TRBJ2-7; the D gene is possibly TRBD1 (6 bases). The ends were cut back, 2 bases at V and 4 bases at J, with 15 bases in the middle. The CDR3 totals 15 residues. Germline V gene sequence: CDR1 SEHNR, CDR2 FQNEAQ (reference sequence). The DNA for the CDR3 is TGTGCCAGCAGCTTATCGCAGGGGATAGCGTACGAGCAGTACTTC. This translates into CASSLSQGIAYEQYF.

The chain links TRBV20-1 to TRBJ2-3, with TRBD2 matching 13 bases. Unmatched junction bases numbered 3, after V lost 3 bases and J lost 3 bases. Germline lookup yields CDR1 DFQATT and CDR2 SNEGSKA (reference sequence). This CDR3 comprises 15 residues. CDR3 nucleotide sequence: TGCAGTGCTAGTGGGGGACTAGCGGGGACAGATACGCAGTATTTT. Residues: CSASGGLAGTDTQYF.

Points on this clone: At the DNA level, this CDR3 is encoded by other sequences in the same sample as well. The chain uses TRBV7-3 and TRBJ2-1; TRBD2 matches 11 bases. This CDR3 spans 16 amino acids. Germline loops: CDR1 SGHTA, CDR2 FQGTGA. V lost 2 bases and J lost 0; bases outside the gene matches: 0. The CDR3 coding sequence is TGTGCCAGCAGCTTAGGACTAGCGGGCTCCTACAATGAGCAGTTCTTC. Translating gives CASSLGLAGSYNEQFF.

For the CDR3, the DNA is TGTGCCAGCAAGCAGGGGAGAGGGAACACTGAAGCTTTCTTT. Protein product: CASKQGRGNTEAFF. The gene calls are TRBV2 and TRBJ1-1; possibly TRBD1 for D (6 bases). Germline V gives CDR1 SNHLY, CDR2 FYNNEI. V lost 7 bases and J lost 1, with 13 bases in between. The CDR3 is 14 amino acids.

V is TRBV2 and J is TRBJ1-6, with D tentatively TRBD1 (6 bases). Trimming cost V 6 bases and J 3 bases, with 12 bases left between them. The germline V gene has CDR1 SNHLY and CDR2 FYNNEI. The CDR3 runs 15 residues. DNA of the CDR3: TGTGCCAGCAGGGGCACAGGGAACTATAATTCACCCCTCCACTTT. Its protein is CASRGTGNYNSPLHF.

There are many counts of this clone. The rearrangement links TRBV4-1 to TRBJ1-5; D remains ambiguous. Trimming stripped 1 base from V and 2 bases from J, with 12 bases between. The CDR3 is 16 amino acids. CDR1 and CDR2 (germline): MGHRA, YSYEKL. CDR3 DNA: TGCGCCAGCAGCCAAGGGGCCGTGGTAGGCAATCAGCCCCAGCATTTT. It yields the protein CASSQGAVVGNQPQHF.

The chain uses TRBV3-1 (or the pseudogene TRBV3-2) and TRBJ2-3, with 8 bases matching TRBD2. V shed 2 bases and J 0 bases; nucleotides not matched to a gene: 10. The CDR3 totals 18 residues. Looked up from germline, CDR1 is LGHDT and CDR2 is YNNKEL (reference sequence). CDR3 sequence: CASSQRYGLAASTDTQYF. CDR3 nucleotides: TGTGCCAGCAGCCAACGGTACGGACTAGCTGCCAGCACAGATACGCAGTATTTT.

The V and J genes are TRBV19 and TRBJ1-2; a possible D gene is TRBD1 (5 bases). The CDR3 extends over 14 amino acids. Trimming took 7 bases from V and 3 from J, leaving 15 bases between them. Germline lookup yields CDR1 LNHDA and CDR2 SQIVND (reference sequence). The CDR3 DNA is TGTGCCAGTATTGGGCAGGGCAATTACTATGGCTACACCTTC. This gives the protein CASIGQGNYYGYTF.

V is TRBV4-3 and J is TRBJ1-1; D is ambiguous. V lost 0 bases, J lost 3 bases, and 11 bases lay in between. The CDR3 consists of 15 residues. The germline CDR1 and CDR2 sequences are LGHNA and YSLEER. As DNA, the CDR3 is TGCGCCAGCAGCCAAGATCGGTTTTGGTACACTGAAGCTTTCTTT. Translation gives CASSQDRFWYTEAFF.

V is TRBV3-1 (or the pseudogene TRBV3-2) and J is TRBJ1-1, with a possible D match to TRBD1 (6 bases). CDR1 is LGHDT and CDR2 is YNNKEL in the germline V gene (reference sequence). The V gene lost 4 bases and the J gene lost 4 bases, with 16 bases spanning the gap. This CDR3 contains 15 residues. CDR3 sequence reads: CASSPLGGQGTEAFF. The CDR3 DNA sequence: TGTGCCAGCAGCCCCTTGGGGGGGCAGGGCACTGAAGCTTTCTTT.

The V and J genes are TRBV18 and TRBJ2-3; 11 nucleotides agree with TRBD2. V was pared by 0 bases and J by 0 bases, with 5 bases of the junction left unmatched. Germline CDR1 and CDR2: KGHSH and LQKENI. The CDR3 covers 18 residues. The CDR3 is CASSPPWASGGSTDTQYF. The DNA for the CDR3 is TGTGCCAGCTCACCACCGTGGGCTAGCGGGGGGAGCACAGATACGCAGTATTTT.